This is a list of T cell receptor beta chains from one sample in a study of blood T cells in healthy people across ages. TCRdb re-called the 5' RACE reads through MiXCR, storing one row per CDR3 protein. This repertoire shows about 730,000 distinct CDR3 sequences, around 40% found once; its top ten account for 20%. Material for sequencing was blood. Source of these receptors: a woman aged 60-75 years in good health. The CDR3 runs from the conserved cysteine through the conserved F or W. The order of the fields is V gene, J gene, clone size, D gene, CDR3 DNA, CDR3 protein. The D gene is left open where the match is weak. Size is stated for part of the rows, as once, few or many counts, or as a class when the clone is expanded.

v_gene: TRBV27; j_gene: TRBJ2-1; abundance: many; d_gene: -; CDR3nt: TGTGCCAGCAGTTTATGGCAGGGAGGCAATGAGCAGTTCTTC; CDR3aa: CASSLWQGGNEQFF
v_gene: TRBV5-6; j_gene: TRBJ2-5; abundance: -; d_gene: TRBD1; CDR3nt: TGTGCCAGCAGCTTACGGACAGGGGCCTCGGAGACCCAGTACTTC; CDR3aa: CASSLRTGASETQYF
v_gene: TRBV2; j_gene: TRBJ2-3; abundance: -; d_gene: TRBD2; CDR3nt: TGTGCCAGCAGTGGGGGACTACCCCAAGGAGATACGCAGTATTTT; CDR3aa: CASSGGLPQGDTQYF
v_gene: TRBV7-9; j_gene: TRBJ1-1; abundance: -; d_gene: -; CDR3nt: TGTGCCAGCAGTACCGAGTCGGTGAACACTGAAGCTTTCTTT; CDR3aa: CASSTESVNTEAFF
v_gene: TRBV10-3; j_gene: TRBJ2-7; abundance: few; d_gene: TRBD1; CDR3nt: TGTGCCATCAGTGACCGGACAGGCTACGAGCAGTACTTC; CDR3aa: CAISDRTGYEQYF
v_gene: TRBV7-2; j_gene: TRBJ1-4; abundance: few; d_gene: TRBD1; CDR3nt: TGTGCCAGCAGTTCCGGGACAGGCAATGAAAAACTGTTTTTT; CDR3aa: CASSSGTGNEKLFF
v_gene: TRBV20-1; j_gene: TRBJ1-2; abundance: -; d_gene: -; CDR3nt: TGCAGTGCTAGAGAGACATTGAACTATGGCTACACCTTC; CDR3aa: CSARETLNYGYTF
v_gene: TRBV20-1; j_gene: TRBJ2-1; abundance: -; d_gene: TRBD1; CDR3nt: TGCAGTCCCCCGGGACAGACCTACAATGAGCAGTTCTTC; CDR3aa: CSPPGQTYNEQFF
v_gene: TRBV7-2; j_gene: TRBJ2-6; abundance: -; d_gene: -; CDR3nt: TGTGCCAGCAGCCAATACGGATCTGGGGCCAACGTCCTGACTTTC; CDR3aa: CASSQYGSGANVLTF
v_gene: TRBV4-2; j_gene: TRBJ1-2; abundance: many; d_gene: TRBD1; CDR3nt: TGTGCCAGCAGCCAAGATATCGACAGGGTAAATGGCTACACCTTC; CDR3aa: CASSQDIDRVNGYTF
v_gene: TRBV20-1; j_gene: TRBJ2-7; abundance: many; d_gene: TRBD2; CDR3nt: TGCAGTCCCCAGGGGACTAGCGGGAGGAGATACGAGCAGTACTTC; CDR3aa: CSPQGTSGRRYEQYF
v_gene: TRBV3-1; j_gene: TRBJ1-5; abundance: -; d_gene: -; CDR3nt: TGTGCCAGCAGCCAAGGGAATGGACCCCAGCATTTT; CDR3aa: CASSQGNGPQHF
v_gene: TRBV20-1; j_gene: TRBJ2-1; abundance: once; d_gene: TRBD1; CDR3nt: TGCAGTGCTAGAGGTTGGACAGGGGACAATGAGCAGTTCTTC; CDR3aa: CSARGWTGDNEQFF
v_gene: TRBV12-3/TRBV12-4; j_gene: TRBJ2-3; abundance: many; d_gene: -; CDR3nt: TGTGCCACAGTCCCCGGACTACACACAGATACGCAGTATTTT; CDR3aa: CATVPGLHTDTQYF
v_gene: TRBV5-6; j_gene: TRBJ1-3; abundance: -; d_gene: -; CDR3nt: TGTGCCAGCAGTTACCAGGGCTTTAGTGGAAACACCATATATTTT; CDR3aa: CASSYQGFSGNTIYF
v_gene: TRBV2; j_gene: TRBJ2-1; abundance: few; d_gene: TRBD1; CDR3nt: TGTGCCAGCAGCGGGACAGGGTATCTCGATGAGCAGTTCTTC; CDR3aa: CASSGTGYLDEQFF
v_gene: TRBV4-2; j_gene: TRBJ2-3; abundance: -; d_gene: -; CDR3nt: TGTGCCAGCAGCCAACCCCGCACAGATACGCAGTATTTT; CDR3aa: CASSQPRTDTQYF
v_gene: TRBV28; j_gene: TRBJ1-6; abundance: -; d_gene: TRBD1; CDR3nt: TGTGCCAGCAGTTTTCCCCTCGCCGGGACAGTATCTTCACCCCTCCACTTT; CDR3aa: CASSFPLAGTVSSPLHF
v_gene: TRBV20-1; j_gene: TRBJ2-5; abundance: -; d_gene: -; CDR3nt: TGCAGTGCTAGTACGGCAGGCTCCGTGGGGGGGACCCAGTACTTC; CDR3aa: CSASTAGSVGGTQYF
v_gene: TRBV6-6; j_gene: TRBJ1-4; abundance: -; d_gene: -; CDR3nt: TGTGCCAGCAGTATCGAGGTGGGGGTTAGAGAAAAACTGTTTTTT; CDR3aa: CASSIEVGVREKLFF
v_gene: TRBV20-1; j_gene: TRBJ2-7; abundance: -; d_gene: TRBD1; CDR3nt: TGCAGTGCTAGAGGCGACCACGGGACAGGGGCGGAAGACTACGAGCGGTACTTC; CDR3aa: CSARGDHGTGAEDYERYF
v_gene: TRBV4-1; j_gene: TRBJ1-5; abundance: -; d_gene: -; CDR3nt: TGCGCCAGCAGCCAGGCGTACAGGCTCAATCAGCCCCAGCATTTT; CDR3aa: CASSQAYRLNQPQHF
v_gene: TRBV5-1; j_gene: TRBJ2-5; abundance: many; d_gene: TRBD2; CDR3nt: TGTGCCAGCAGCTTAGCTCTAGCGGGAGGGCAGGAGACCCAGTACTTC; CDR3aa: CASSLALAGGQETQYF